The sequence of this TCR beta chain was determined in a study of T-cell reconstitution after alpha-beta-depleted transplantation in children. The TCRbeta library incorporated unique molecular identifiers. Via MiXCR, TCRdb re-called the PCR reads, giving one row per CDR3 protein. Of about 580,000 distinct CDR3 sequences in the sample, more than 20% were seen once. This clonotype showed up just a few times. Germline V gives CDR1 SGHDT, CDR2 YYEEEE. This CDR3 is built from 15 residues. V dropped 1 base and J dropped 7 bases, with 15 bases sitting between them. This chain links TRBV5-6 with TRBJ2-4, with a tentative D call TRBD1 (7 bases). The starting material was PBMCs, mostly from graft donor cells, obtained 360 days after TCRalphabeta/CD19-depleted stem cell transplant. The receptor's source is a boy under two years old who had a stem cell transplant for acute myeloid leukemia, so the T cells may come from the graft donor. CDR3 sequence (DNA): TGTGCCAGCAGCTTGTGGCAGGGGGGCGGGAACATTCAGTACTTC. Amino acid sequence: CASSLWQGGGNIQYF.